The rows below give T cell receptor beta chains drawn from one sample of a study of tumor-infiltrating lymphocytes in primary liver carcinoma. TCRdb reprocessed the multiplex PCR reads via MiXCR and lists one record per CDR3 protein. Of tens of thousands of distinct CDR3 sequences in the sample, roughly 74% were seen once. Sample: tumor-adjacent normal liver tissue. These receptor sequences come from a woman under 40 with primary liver carcinoma and hepatitis B virus infection. CDR3s include the opening cysteine and the closing phenylalanine or tryptophan. The D gene is left open where the match is weak. Clone size is not always given. Where it is, it says once, few, many or a class for expanded clones.

D gene	clone size	J gene	V gene	CDR3 protein	CDR3 DNA
TRBD1	-	TRBJ2-2	TRBV11-2	CASSLVQDRGGRELSF	TGTGCCAGCAGCTTAGTTCAGGACAGGGGGGGCCGGGAGCTGTCCTTT
-	-	TRBJ2-1	TRBV4-3	CASSHDAGSSYNEQLF	TGCGCCAGCAGCCATGACGCGGGAAGCTCCTACAATGAGCAGCTCTTC
-	-	TRBJ1-5	TRBV6-1	CASNLEQAGNQPQHF	TGTGCCAGCAATCTTGAACAGGCGGGCAATCAGCCCCAGCATTTT
TRBD2	once	TRBJ2-2	TRBV5-4	CASSSMAGGPRELLF	TGTGCTAGCAGCTCCATGGCGGGAGGGCCCAGGGAGCTGTTATTT
-	-	TRBJ1-1	TRBV29-1	CSAGKGGHGTEAFF	TGCAGCGCCGGAAAAGGGGGGCATGGTACTGAAGCTTTCTTT
-	-	TRBJ1-1	TRBV13	CTSSLASDLVNTEAFF	TGTACCAGCAGCTTAGCAAGTGACCTAGTGAACACTGAAGCTTTCTTT
-	medium-sized	TRBJ2-3	TRBV11-2	CASSFRAASTDTQYF	TGTGCCAGCAGCTTCCGAGCGGCTAGCACAGATACGCAGTATTTT
-	-	TRBJ1-1	TRBV29-1	CSVLVQLNTEAFF	TGCAGCGTTCTAGTACAGTTGAACACTGAAGCTTTCTTT
-	-	TRBJ2-4	TRBV11-2	CASSLDPVHSGSWGIQYF	TGTGCCAGCAGCTTAGATCCCGTTCATAGTGGGAGTTGGGGCATTCAGTACTTC
TRBD2	-	TRBJ2-7	TRBV12-3/TRBV12-4	CGNSFERGPYEQYF	TGTGGCAACAGTTTTGAGCGGGGCCCCTACGAGCAGTACTTC
-	many	TRBJ1-6	TRBV16	CASSQSHNSPLHF	TGTGCCAGCAGCCAATCCCATAATTCACCCCTCCACTTT
TRBD1	-	TRBJ2-3	TRBV4-3	CASSALRQGPDTQYF	TGCGCCAGCAGTGCCCTGAGACAGGGGCCAGATACGCAGTATTTT
-	large	TRBJ2-7	TRBV11-1	CASSYGQSSYEQYF	TGTGCCAGCAGCTACGGACAGAGCTCCTACGAGCAGTACTTC
-	many	TRBJ2-1	TRBV28	CASSFEGWQGWNEQFF	TGTGCCAGCAGTTTCGAGGGGTGGCAGGGGTGGAATGAGCAGTTCTTC
-	-	TRBJ2-2	TRBV4-3	CVGRLGTGELFF	TGCGTCGGCAGACTTGGTACCGGGGAGCTGTTTTTT
-	many	TRBJ2-1	TRBV24-1	CATSALGGRINEQFF	TGTGCCACCAGTGCCCTCGGGGGGCGGATCAATGAGCAGTTCTTC
-	-	TRBJ2-2	TRBV14	CASSQKLTANTEELLF	TGTGCCAGCAGCCAAAAACTCACAGCGAACACCGAGGAGCTGTTGTTT
TRBD2	-	TRBJ2-1	TRBV5-1	CSSSLVTGGVNEQFF	TGCTCCAGCAGCTTGGTAACGGGGGGGGTCAATGAGCAATTCTTC
-	-	TRBJ2-1	TRBV12-3/TRBV12-4	CATRVSGTYNEQIF	TGTGCCACCAGGGTTAGCGGAACCTACAATGAGCAGATCTTC
-	many	TRBJ2-7	TRBV24-1	CATSAPGRAGYEQYF	TGTGCCACCAGTGCCCCCGGCAGGGCGGGGTACGAGCAGTACTTC
-	-	TRBJ2-3	TRBV15	CATSRGGGFSSTDTQYF	TGTGCCACCAGCAGAGGTGGGGGGTTTTCTAGCACAGATACGCAGTATTTT
-	-	TRBJ2-5	TRBV18	CASSLRGDNLERTQYF	TGTGCCAGCTCCCTTAGGGGTGACAACCTGGAGCGGACCCAGTACTTC
-	-	TRBJ2-5	TRBV15	CATCRRLETQYF	TGTGCCACCTGCAGACGTCTGGAGACCCAGTACTTC
-	-	TRBJ1-1	TRBV12-3/TRBV12-4	CASSSGGGRTEAFF	TGTGCCAGCAGTTCGGGTGGGGGTCGCACTGAAGCTTTCTTT
TRBD2	-	TRBJ2-6	TRBV6-6	CDSSYSPSGVSGANVLTF	TGTGACAGCAGTTACTCGCCTAGCGGGGTGTCTGGGGCCAATGTCCTGACTTTC
-	-	TRBJ1-5	TRBV5-6	CASSMGGPGGPQNF	TGCGCCAGCAGTATGGGTGGACCCGGGGGGCCCCAGAATTTT
TRBD2	many	TRBJ2-7	TRBV28	CASSSTSGTAYEQYF	TGTGCCAGCAGCAGTACTAGCGGGACCGCCTACGAGCAGTACTTC
-	-	TRBJ1-1	TRBV12-3/TRBV12-4	CASTVTWSEALF	TGTGCCAGCACCGTGACATGGTCTGAAGCTCTCTTT
-	-	TRBJ1-3	TRBV10-3	CATEDDDDSGNTIYF	TGTGCCACCGAGGACGACGATGACTCTGGAAACACCATATATTTT
-	many	TRBJ1-4	TRBV6-1	CASSEAGSGSEKLFF	TGTGCCAGCAGTGAAGCAGGGTCAGGGTCTGAAAAACTGTTTTTT
-	-	TRBJ2-3	TRBV11-2	CASSYRGSGCLADTQYF	TGTGCCAGCAGCTATCGAGGGAGCGGGTGCCTCGCAGATACGCAGTATTTT
-	-	TRBJ1-2	TRBV4-2	CASSRTRSAYGYTF	TGTGCCAGTAGCCGAACAAGGTCTGCCTATGGCTACACCTTC
-	once	TRBJ1-5	TRBV12-3/TRBV12-4	CTSSRLDMGTDQTQHF	TGTACCAGCAGCCGATTAGATATGGGGACCGATCAGACCCAGCATTTT
-	-	TRBJ2-1	TRBV6-1	CAISDVQGYNEKFF	TGTGCCATCAGTGATGTTCAGGGCTACAATGAGAAGTTCTTC
TRBD1	once	TRBJ1-1	TRBV6-5	CTSSYLVGRTGGVNTEAFF	TGTACCAGCAGTTACCTAGTTGGTAGGACAGGGGGAGTGAACACTGAAGCTTTCTTT
-	-	TRBJ1-2	TRBV5-4	CAGSLERYVYTF	TGTGCCGGCAGCTTGGAACGATATGTCTACACCTTC
-	-	TRBJ2-7	TRBV4-1	CARSQESAIGVNEQYF	TGCGCCAGGAGCCAAGAGAGCGCGATAGGGGTCAACGAGCAGTACTTC
-	many	TRBJ2-1	TRBV28	CASSWSPQTDEQFF	TGTGCCAGCAGTTGGAGTCCCCAAACCGATGAGCAGTTCTTC
-	-	TRBJ2-1	TRBV5-5	CASSLWDEQLF	TGTGCCAGCAGCTTGTGGGATGAGCAGCTCTTC
-	many	TRBJ2-5	TRBV10-3	CAISGTTGETQYF	TGTGCCATCAGTGGGACAACAGGGGAGACCCAGTACTTC
-	-	TRBJ2-1	TRBV13	CASGPTWGPSYNEQFF	TGTGCAAGCGGCCCAACCTGGGGTCCCTCTTACAATGAGCAGTTCTTC
-	-	TRBJ2-7	TRBV5-4	CASPAGIPYEQYF	TGTGCCAGCCCTGCGGGGATCCCCTACGAGCAGTACTTC
-	-	TRBJ2-2	TRBV28	CASSLSDTGELYF	TGTGCCAGCAGTTTATCCGACACCGGGGAGCTGTATTTT
-	-	TRBJ2-3	TRBV29-1	CSVVAGSTDTLYF	TGCAGCGTTGTGGCCGGGAGCACAGATACGCTGTATTTT
TRBD2	many	TRBJ2-1	TRBV28	CASKLAGWNNEQFF	TGTGCCAGCAAACTAGCGGGATGGAACAATGAGCAGTTCTTC